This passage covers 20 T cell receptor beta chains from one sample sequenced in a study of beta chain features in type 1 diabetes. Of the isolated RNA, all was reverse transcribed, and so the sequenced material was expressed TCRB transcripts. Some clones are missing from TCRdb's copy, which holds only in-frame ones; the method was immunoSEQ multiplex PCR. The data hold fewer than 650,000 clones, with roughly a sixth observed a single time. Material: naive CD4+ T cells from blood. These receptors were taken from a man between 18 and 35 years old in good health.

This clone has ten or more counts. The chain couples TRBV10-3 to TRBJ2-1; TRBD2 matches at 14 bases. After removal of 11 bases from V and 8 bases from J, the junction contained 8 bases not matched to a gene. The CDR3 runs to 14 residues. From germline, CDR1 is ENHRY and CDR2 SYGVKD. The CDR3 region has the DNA TGTGCCGTCCCCGGGACTAGCGGGGGAGATGAGCAGTTCTTC. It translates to CAVPGTSGGDEQFF.

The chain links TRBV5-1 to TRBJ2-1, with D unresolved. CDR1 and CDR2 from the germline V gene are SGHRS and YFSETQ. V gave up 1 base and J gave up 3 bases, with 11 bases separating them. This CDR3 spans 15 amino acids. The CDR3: CASSLPAPDYNEQFF. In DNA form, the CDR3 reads TGCGCCAGCAGCTTGCCCGCCCCCGACTACAATGAGCAGTTCTTC.

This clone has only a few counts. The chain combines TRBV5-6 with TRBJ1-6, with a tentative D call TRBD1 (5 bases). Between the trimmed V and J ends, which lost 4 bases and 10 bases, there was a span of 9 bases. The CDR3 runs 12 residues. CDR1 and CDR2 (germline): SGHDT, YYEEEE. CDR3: CASSPGRSPLHF. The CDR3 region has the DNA TGTGCCAGCAGCCCGGGACGGTCACCCCTCCACTTT.

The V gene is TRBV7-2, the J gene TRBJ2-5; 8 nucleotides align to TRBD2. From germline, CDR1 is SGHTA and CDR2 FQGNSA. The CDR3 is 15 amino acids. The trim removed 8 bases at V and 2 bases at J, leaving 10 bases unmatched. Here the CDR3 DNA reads TGTGCCAGCGCTTTTAGCGGGGCGCTACAAGAGACCCAGTACTTC. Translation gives CASAFSGALQETQYF. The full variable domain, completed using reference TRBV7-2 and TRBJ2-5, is GAGVSQSPSNKVTEKGKDVELRCDPISGHTALYWYRQSLGQGLEFLIYFQGNSAPDKSGLPSDRFSAERTGGSVSTLTIQRTQQEDSAVYLCASAFSGALQETQYFGPGTRLLVL.

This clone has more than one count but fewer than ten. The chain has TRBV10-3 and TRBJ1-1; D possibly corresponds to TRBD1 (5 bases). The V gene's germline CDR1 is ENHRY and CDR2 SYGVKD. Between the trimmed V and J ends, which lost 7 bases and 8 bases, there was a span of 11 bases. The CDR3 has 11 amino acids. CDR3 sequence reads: CAITEGTEAFF. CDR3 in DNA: TGTGCCATCACCGAGGGGACGGAAGCTTTCTTT.

The CDR3 is CASSFMWGQGAAEETQYF. CDR3 nucleotides: TGTGCCAGCAGCTTTATGTGGGGACAGGGGGCTGCGGAAGAGACCCAGTACTTC. The chain couples TRBV7-6 to TRBJ2-5; TRBD1 matches 12 bases. The V gene's germline CDR1 is SGHVS and CDR2 FNYEAQ. There are 18 residues in the CDR3. The V segment lost 3 bases and the J segment 3 bases; nucleotides outside the gene matches: 11.

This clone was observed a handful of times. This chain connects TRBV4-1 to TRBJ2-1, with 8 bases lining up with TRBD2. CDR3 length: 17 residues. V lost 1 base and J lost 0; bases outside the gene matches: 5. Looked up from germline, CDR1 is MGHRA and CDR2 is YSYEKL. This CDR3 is CASSQAGGSYSYNEQFF. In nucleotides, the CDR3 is TGCGCCAGCAGCCAAGCGGGGGGGTCCTACTCCTACAATGAGCAGTTCTTC.

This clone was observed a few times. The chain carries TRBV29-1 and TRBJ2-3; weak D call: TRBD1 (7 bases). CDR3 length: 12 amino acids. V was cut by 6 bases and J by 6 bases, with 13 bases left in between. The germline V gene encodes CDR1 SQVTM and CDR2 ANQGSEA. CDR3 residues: CSVEGQSDTQYF. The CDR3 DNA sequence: TGCAGCGTGGAGGGACAGTCGGATACGCAGTATTTT.

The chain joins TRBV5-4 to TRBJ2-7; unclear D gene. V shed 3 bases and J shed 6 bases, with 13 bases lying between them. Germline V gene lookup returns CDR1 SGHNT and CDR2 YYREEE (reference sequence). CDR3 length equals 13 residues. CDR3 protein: CASSSRSEREQYF. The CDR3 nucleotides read TGTGCCAGCAGCTCCCGTTCGGAGCGCGAGCAGTACTTC. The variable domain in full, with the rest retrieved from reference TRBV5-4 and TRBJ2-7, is ETGVTQSPTHLIKTRGQQVTLRCSSQSGHNTVSWYQQALGQGPQFIFQYYREEENGRGNFPPRFSGLQFPNYSSELNVNALELDDSALYLCASSSRSEREQYFGPGTRLTVT.

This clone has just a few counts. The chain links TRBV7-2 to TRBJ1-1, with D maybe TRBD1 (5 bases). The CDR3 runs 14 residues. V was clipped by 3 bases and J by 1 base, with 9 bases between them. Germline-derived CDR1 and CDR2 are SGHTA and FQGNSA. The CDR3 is CASSFSGPNTEAFF. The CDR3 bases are TGTGCCAGCAGCTTCTCAGGGCCGAACACTGAAGCTTTCTTT.

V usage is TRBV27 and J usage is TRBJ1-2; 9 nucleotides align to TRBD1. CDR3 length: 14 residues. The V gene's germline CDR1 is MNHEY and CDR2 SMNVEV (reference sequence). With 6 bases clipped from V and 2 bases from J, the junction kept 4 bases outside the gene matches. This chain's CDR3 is CASSHRGRNYGYTF. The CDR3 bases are TGTGCCAGCAGCCACAGGGGGCGGAACTATGGCTACACCTTC.

This chain's CDR3 is CASSKGLAAQETQYF. CDR3 bases: TGTGCCAGCAGCAAGGGGCTAGCGGCGCAAGAGACCCAGTACTTC. The chain links TRBV9 to TRBJ2-5, with 7 bases aligning to TRBD2. This CDR3 has 15 residues. CDR1 and CDR2 (germline): SGDLS, YYNGEE. J was trimmed by 2 bases and V by 4 bases; bases with no gene match: 8.

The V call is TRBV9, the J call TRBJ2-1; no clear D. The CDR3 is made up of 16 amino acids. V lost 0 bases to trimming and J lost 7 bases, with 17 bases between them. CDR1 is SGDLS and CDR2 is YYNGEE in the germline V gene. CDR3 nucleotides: TGTGCCAGCAGCGTAGCTCCCCAGGTCTACGGGAATGAGCAGTTCTTC. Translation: CASSVAPQVYGNEQFF.

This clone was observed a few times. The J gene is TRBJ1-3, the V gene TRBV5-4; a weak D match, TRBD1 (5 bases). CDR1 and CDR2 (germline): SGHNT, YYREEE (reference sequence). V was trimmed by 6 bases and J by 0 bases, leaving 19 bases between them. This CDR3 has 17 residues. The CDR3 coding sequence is TGTGCCAGCAACGCAGGACCGGGACGTAACTCTGGAAACACCATATATTTT. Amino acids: CASNAGPGRNSGNTIYF.

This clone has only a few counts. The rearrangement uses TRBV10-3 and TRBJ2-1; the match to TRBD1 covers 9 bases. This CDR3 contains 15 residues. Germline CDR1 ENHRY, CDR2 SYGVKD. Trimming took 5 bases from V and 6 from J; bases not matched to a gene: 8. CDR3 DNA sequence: TGTGCCATCAGTAGACAGGGGGTAACGGGCAATGAGCAGTTCTTC. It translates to CAISRQGVTGNEQFF.

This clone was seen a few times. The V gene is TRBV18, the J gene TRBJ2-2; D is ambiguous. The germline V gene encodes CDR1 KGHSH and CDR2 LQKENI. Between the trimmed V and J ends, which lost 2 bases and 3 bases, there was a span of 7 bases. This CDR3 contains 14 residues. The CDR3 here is CASSPGLDTGELFF. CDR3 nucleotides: TGTGCCAGCTCACCAGGGTTGGACACCGGGGAGCTGTTTTTT.

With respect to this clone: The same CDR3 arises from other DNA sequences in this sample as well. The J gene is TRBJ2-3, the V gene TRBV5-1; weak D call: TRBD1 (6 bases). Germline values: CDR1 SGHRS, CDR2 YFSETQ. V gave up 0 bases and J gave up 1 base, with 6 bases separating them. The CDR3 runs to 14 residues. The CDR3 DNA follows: TGCGCCAGCAGCTTGGGGACAGGCACAGATACGCAGTATTTT. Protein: CASSLGTGTDTQYF.

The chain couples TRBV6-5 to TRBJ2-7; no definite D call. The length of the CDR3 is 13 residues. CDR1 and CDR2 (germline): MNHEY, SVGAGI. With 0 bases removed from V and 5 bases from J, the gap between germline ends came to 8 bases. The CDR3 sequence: CASSYSKPHEQYF. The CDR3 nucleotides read TGTGCCAGCAGTTACTCGAAGCCCCACGAGCAGTACTTC.

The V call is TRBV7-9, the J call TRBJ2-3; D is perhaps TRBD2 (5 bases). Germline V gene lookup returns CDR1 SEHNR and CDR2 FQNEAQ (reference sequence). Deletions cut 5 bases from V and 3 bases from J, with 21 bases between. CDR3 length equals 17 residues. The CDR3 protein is CASSRYIARSRTDTQYF. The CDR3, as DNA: TGTGCCAGCAGCCGTTACATAGCGAGATCTCGTACAGATACGCAGTATTTT.

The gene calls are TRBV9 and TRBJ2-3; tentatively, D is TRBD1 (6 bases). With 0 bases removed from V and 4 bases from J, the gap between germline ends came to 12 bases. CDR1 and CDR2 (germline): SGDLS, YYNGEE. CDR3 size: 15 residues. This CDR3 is CASSVGQAAADTQYF. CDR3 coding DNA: TGTGCCAGCAGCGTAGGACAGGCCGCGGCAGATACGCAGTATTTT.